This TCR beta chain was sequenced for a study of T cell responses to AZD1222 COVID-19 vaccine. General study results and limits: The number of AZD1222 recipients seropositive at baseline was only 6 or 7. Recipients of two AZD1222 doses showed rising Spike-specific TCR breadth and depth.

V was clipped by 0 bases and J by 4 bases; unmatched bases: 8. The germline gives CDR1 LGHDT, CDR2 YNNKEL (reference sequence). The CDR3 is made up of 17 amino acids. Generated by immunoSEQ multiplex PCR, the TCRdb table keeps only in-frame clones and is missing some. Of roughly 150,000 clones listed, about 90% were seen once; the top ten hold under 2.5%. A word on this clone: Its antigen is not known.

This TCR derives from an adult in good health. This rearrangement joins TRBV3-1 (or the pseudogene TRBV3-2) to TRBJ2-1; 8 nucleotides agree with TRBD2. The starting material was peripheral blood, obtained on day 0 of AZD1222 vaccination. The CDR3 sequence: CASSQDPPAGAYNEQFF. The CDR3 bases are TGTGCCAGCAGCCAAGATCCCCCAGCGGGGGCGTACAATGAGCAGTTCTTC.